The clone carrying this T cell receptor (beta chain) has more than one count but fewer than ten. This sample was taken from a study of CD8+ T cells in alopecia areata. Study at large: Treated patients were given 5 to 10 mg oral tofacitinib twice daily.

V gave up 6 bases and J gave up 4 bases; unmatched junction bases: 7. CDR3 size: 16 residues. The V gene's germline CDR1 is SGHDT and CDR2 YYEEEE. cDNA reverse transcribed from extracted RNA served as the sequencing template. Method: immunoSEQ multiplex PCR; TCRdb's copy keeps in-frame clones and lacks some. This sample has approximately 220,000 clones, with around two fifths found just once. As to treatment: oral pan-JAK inhibitor, 5-10 mg twice daily. The V gene is TRBV5-6, the J gene TRBJ2-5; TRBD2 agrees at 15 bases. The clonotype was recovered from a human donor with alopecia areata. Sequencing used CD4+ T cells sorted from blood, obtained at approximately week 34, from a patient treated with tofacitinib. The CDR3 spells CASNSPGLAGGETQYF. Here the CDR3 DNA reads TGTGCCAGCAACTCCCCGGGACTAGCGGGAGGAGAGACCCAGTACTTC.